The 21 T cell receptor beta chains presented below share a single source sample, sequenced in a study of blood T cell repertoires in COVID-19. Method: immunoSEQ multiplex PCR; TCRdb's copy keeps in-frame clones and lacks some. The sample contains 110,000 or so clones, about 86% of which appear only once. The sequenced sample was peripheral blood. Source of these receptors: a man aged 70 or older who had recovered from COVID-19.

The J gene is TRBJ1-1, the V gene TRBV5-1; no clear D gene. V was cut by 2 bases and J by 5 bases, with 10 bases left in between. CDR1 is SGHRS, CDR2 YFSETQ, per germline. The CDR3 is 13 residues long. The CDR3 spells CASSLGTQTEAFF. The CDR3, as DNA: TGCGCCAGCAGCTTAGGCACACAGACTGAAGCTTTCTTT. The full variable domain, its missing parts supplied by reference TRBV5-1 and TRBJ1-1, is KAGVTQTPRYLIKTRGQQVTLSCSPISGHRSVSWYQQTPGQGLQFLFEYFSETQRNKGNFPGRFSGRQFSNSRSEMNVSTLELGDSALYLCASSLGTQTEAFFGQGTRLTVV.

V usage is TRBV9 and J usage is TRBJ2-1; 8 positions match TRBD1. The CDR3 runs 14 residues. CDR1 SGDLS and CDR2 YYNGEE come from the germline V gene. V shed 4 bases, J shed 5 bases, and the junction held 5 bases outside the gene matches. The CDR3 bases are TGTGCCAGCAGCACTGGACAGGGCAACAATGAGCAGTTCTTC. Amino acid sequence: CASSTGQGNNEQFF.

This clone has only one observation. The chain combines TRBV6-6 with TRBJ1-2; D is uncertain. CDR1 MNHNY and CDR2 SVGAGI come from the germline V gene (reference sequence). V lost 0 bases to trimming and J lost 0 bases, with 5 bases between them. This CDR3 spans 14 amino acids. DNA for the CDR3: TGTGCCAGCAGTTACTCGGCAGCTAACTATGGCTACACCTTC. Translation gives CASSYSAANYGYTF.

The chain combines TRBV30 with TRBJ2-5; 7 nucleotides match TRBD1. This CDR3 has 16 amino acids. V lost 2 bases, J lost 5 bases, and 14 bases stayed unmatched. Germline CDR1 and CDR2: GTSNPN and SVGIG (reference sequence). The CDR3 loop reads CAWSSRPRQGAETQYF. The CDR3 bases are TGTGCCTGGAGTTCGCGCCCCCGACAGGGCGCTGAGACCCAGTACTTC.

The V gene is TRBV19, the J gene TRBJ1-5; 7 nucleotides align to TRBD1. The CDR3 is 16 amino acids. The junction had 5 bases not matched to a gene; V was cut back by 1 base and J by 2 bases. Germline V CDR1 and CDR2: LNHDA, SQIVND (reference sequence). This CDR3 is CASSIGRQGGNQPQHF. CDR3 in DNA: TGTGCCAGTAGTATAGGTCGGCAGGGGGGCAATCAGCCCCAGCATTTT.

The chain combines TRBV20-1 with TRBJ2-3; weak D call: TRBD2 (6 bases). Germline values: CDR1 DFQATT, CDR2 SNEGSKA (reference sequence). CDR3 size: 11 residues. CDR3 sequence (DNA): TGCTCGGGCGGGAACCCAGATACGCAGTATTTT. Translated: CSGGNPDTQYF.

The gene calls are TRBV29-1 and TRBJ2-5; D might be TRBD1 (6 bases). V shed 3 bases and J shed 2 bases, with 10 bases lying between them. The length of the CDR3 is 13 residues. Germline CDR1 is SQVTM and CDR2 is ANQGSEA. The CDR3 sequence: CSVDWQGQETQYF. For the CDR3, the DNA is TGCAGCGTTGACTGGCAGGGGCAAGAGACCCAGTACTTC.

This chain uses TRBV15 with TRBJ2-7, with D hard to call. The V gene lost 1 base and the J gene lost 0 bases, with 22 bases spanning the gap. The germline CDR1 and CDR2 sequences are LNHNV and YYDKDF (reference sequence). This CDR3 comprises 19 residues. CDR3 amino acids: CATSRGPYVSRKTSYEQYF. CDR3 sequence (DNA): TGTGCCACCAGCAGAGGTCCTTACGTCTCCAGGAAGACCTCCTACGAGCAGTACTTC.

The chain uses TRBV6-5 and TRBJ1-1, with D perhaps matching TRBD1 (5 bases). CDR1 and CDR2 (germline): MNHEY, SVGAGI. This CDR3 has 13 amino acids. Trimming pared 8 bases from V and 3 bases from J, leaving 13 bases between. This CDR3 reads CASSGAQDTEAFF. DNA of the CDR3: TGTGCCAGCTCTGGGGCCCAGGACACTGAAGCTTTCTTT.

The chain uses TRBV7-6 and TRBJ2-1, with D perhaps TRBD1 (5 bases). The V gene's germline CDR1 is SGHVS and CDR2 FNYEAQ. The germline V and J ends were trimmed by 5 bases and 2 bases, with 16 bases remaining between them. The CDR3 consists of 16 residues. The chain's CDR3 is CASSPKVQGTYNEQFF. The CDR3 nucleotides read TGTGCCAGCAGCCCGAAGGTCCAGGGCACCTACAATGAGCAGTTCTTC. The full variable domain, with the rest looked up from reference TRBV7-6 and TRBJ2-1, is GAGVSQSPRYKVTKRGQDVALRCDPISGHVSLYWYRQALGQGPEFLTYFNYEAQQDKSGLPNDRFSAERPEGSISTLTIQRTEQRDSAMYRCASSPKVQGTYNEQFFGPGTRLTVL.

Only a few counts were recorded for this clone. CDR3 in amino acids: CASSVAGEPYNEQFF. CDR3 in DNA: TGTGCCAGCAGCGTAGCGGGGGAGCCCTACAATGAGCAGTTCTTC. The rearrangement links TRBV9 to TRBJ2-1; tentative D call: TRBD2 (6 bases). CDR3 size: 15 residues. Trimming took off 0 bases at V and 2 bases at J, with 9 bases between the two ends. Germline V lookup: CDR1 SGDLS, CDR2 YYNGEE.

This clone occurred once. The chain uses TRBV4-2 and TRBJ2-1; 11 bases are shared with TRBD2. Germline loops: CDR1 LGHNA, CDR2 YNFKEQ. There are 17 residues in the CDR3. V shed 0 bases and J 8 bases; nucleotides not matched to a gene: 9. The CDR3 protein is CASSQDRRLAGSHEQFF. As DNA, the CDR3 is TGTGCCAGCAGCCAAGATCGGAGACTAGCGGGATCCCATGAGCAGTTCTTC.

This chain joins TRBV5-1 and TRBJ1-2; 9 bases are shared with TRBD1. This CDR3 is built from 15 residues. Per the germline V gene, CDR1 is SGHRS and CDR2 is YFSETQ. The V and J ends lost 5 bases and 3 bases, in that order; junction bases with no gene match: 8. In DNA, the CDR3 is TGCGCCAGCAGTCGGGGACAGGGTTCTGACTATGGCTACACCTTC. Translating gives CASSRGQGSDYGYTF.

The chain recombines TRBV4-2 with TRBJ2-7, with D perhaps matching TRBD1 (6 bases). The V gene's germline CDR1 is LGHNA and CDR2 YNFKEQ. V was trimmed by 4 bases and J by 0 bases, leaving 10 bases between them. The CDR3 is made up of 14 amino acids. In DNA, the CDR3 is TGTGCCAGCAGCCCCCGACAGGACTCCTACGAGCAGTACTTC. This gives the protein CASSPRQDSYEQYF.

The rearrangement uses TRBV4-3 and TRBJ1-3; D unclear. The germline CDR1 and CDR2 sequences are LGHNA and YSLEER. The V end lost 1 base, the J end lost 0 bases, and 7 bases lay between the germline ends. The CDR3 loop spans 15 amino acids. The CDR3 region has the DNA TGCGCCAGCAGCCAAGCAGGCAACTCTGGAAACACCATATATTTT. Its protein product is CASSQAGNSGNTIYF.

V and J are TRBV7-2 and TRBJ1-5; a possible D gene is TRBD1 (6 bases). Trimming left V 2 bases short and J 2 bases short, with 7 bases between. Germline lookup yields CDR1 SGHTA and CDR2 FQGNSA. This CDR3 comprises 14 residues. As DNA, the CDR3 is TGTGCCAGCAGCTTATGGGGGCGCAATCAGCCCCAGCATTTT. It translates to CASSLWGRNQPQHF.

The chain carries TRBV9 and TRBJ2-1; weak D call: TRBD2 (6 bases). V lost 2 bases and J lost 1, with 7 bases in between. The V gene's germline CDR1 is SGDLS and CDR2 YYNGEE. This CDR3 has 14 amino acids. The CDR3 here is CASSVGGSYNEQFF. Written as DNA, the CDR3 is TGTGCCAGCAGCGTTGGAGGGTCCTACAATGAGCAGTTCTTC.

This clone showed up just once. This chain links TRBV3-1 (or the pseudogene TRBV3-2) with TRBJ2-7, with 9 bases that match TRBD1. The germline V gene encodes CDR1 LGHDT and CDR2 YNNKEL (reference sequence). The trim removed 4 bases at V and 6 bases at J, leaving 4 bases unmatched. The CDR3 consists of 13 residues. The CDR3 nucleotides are TGTGCCAGCAGCCTAGGGACAGGGCCCGAGCAGTACTTC. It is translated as CASSLGTGPEQYF.

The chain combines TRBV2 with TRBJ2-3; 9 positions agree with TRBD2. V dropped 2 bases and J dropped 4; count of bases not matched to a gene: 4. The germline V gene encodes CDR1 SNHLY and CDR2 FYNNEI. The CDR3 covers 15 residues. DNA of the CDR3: TGTGCCAGCAGTGAACTTCTAGCGGGATCAGATACGCAGTATTTT. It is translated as CASSELLAGSDTQYF.

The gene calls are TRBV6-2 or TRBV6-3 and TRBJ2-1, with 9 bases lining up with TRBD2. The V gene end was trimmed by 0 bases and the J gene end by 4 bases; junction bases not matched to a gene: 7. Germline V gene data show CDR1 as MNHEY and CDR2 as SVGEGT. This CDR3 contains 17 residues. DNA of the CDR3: TGTGCCAGCAGTTACTCGCTTCTAGCGGGGTTATACAATGAGCAGTTCTTC. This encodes CASSYSLLAGLYNEQFF.

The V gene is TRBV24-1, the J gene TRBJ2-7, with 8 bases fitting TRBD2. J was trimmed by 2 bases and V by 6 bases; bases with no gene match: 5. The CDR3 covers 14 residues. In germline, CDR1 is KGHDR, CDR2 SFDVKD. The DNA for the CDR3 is TGTGCCACCAGTACCGGGGGGGGAACCTACGAGCAGTACTTC. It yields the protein CATSTGGGTYEQYF.